This T cell receptor beta chain is drawn from a study of T cells in Graves' hyperthyroidism and ophthalmopathy. Patients counted as stable if ophthalmopathy did not develop within 18 months. Criteria for exclusion of patients were uncontrolled infection, other autoimmune disease, pregnancy or lactation. The investigators amplified TCR beta CDR3 regions from RNA transcripts. Using the HTBI primer set, a first-round RT-PCR was run on the TCR CDR3. One entry per CDR3 protein results from TCRdb running MiXCR on the multiplex PCR reads. The sample lists around 440,000 distinct CDR3 sequences, more than 15% occurring once. The CDR3 extends over 16 amino acids. After removal of 1 base from V and 7 bases from J, the junction contained 11 bases not matched to a gene. Germline values: CDR1 LGHDT, CDR2 YNNKEL (reference sequence).

The chain employs TRBV3-1 and TRBJ2-5, with 8 positions matching TRBD2. This TCR derives from a woman between 18 and 30 years old with Graves' hyperthyroidism. The sequencing sample was made of blood. The CDR3 DNA reads TGTGCCAGCAGCCAAGGAGCGGGAGCGCGAGGGGGGACCCAGTACTTC. Its translation is CASSQGAGARGGTQYF.